The rows below give T cell receptor beta chains drawn from one sample of a study of shared T cell receptors in the human thymus. Generated by immunoSEQ multiplex PCR, the TCRdb table keeps only in-frame clones and is missing some. The data show hundreds of thousands of clones, about 90% seen once. The data also belong to a second study, concerning human thymus T cells.

The specimen sequenced was thymocytes. Receptor source: a boy less than two years old with a congenital heart defect. Both conserved end residues are part of each CDR3. D genes are given only for firm matches. Rows give clone size only sometimes, using once, few, many, or a class for an expanded clone.

v_call,j_call,cdr3_length,d_call,clone_size,cdr3_aa,cdr3_nt
TRBV9,TRBJ2-3,12,TRBD1,.,CASGQVTDTQYF,TGTGCCAGCGGACAGGTAACAGATACGCAGTATTTT
TRBV4-2,TRBJ1-1,13,.,.,CASSRGLFTEAFF,TGTGCCAGCAGCCGAGGCCTCTTCACTGAAGCTTTCTTT
TRBV4-3,TRBJ2-7,19,.,few,CASSQVRQGSSKGSYEQYF,TGCGCCAGCAGCCAAGTGCGGCAGGGATCGTCTAAGGGGTCCTACGAGCAGTACTTC
TRBV9,TRBJ1-1,13,.,once,CASSVDMNTEAFF,TGTGCCAGCAGCGTGGACATGAACACTGAAGCTTTCTTT
TRBV2,TRBJ1-1,13,TRBD1,.,CASSRGLGTEAFF,TGTGCCAGCAGCAGGGGGCTAGGGACTGAAGCTTTCTTT
TRBV5-1,TRBJ2-7,14,.,.,CASSLVAGTYEQYF,TGCGCCAGCAGCTTGGTAGCAGGGACCTACGAGCAGTACTTC
TRBV19,TRBJ1-5,13,.,.,CASSIARNQPQHF,TGTGCCAGTAGTATAGCACGGAATCAGCCCCAGCATTTT
TRBV28,TRBJ2-6,17,TRBD1,.,CASSPDHDRAGANVLTF,TGTGCCAGCAGTCCGGACCACGACAGGGCTGGGGCCAACGTCCTGACTTTC
TRBV18,TRBJ2-3,16,TRBD2,few,CASSEVTSVGTDTQYF,TGTGCCAGCTCAGAAGTGACTAGCGTGGGCACAGATACGCAGTATTTT
TRBV5-5,TRBJ1-5,13,.,.,CASSPSSNQPQHF,TGTGCCAGCAGCCCGTCTAGCAATCAGCCCCAGCATTTT
TRBV7-2,TRBJ2-1,18,TRBD2,.,CASSLALAGGHSYNEQFF,TGTGCCAGCAGCTTAGCACTAGCGGGGGGGCACTCCTACAATGAGCAGTTCTTC
TRBV18,TRBJ2-1,16,TRBD2,once,CASSFSHPREIYEQFF,TGTGCCAGCTCATTCTCCCATCCGCGGGAGATCTATGAGCAGTTCTTC
TRBV19,TRBJ1-2,11,.,.,CASIGGHGYTF,TGTGCCAGTATAGGGGGACATGGCTACACCTTC
TRBV5-1,TRBJ1-1,14,TRBD1,.,CASSHRGLNTEAFF,TGCGCCAGCAGCCACAGGGGGCTGAACACTGAAGCTTTCTTT
TRBV4-3,TRBJ2-1,15,.,.,CASSAVRCLYNEQFF,TGCGCCAGCAGCGCGGTGCGGTGCCTCTACAATGAGCAGTTCTTC
TRBV28,TRBJ2-7,16,TRBD2,few,CASMLASGSKGYEQYF,TGTGCCAGCATGTTGGCTAGCGGGAGTAAGGGCTACGAGCAGTACTTC
TRBV6-1,TRBJ2-7,18,TRBD2,.,CASSVLAGPSSPSYEQYF,TGTGCCAGCAGTGTGCTAGCGGGGCCATCCTCCCCCTCCTACGAGCAGTACTTC
TRBV5-6,TRBJ2-7,14,.,.,CASSLGSRSYEQYF,TGTGCCAGCAGCTTGGGTAGCAGATCCTACGAGCAGTACTTC
TRBV4-1,TRBJ2-6,18,TRBD1,.,CASSQEGQGPSGANVLTF,TGCGCCAGCAGCCAGGAAGGACAGGGGCCCTCTGGGGCCAACGTCCTGACTTTC
TRBV4-1,TRBJ2-2,15,TRBD2,.,CASSHGRDGTGELFF,TGCGCCAGCAGCCACGGGAGGGACGGGACCGGGGAGCTGTTTTTT
TRBV6-1,TRBJ2-7,13,.,.,CAGRNSVTYEQYF,TGTGCCGGAAGAAATAGCGTGACCTACGAGCAGTACTTC
TRBV23-1,TRBJ2-7,13,.,.,CASSQGQAGEQYF,TGCGCCAGCAGTCAAGGACAGGCGGGAGAGCAGTACTTC
TRBV6-5,TRBJ1-4,15,TRBD1,.,CASSGQGAANEKLFF,TGTGCCAGCAGTGGACAGGGGGCAGCTAATGAAAAACTGTTTTTT
TRBV28,TRBJ1-1,13,TRBD1,.,CASSLDRDPEAFF,TGTGCCAGCAGTTTGGACAGGGACCCTGAAGCTTTCTTT
TRBV20-1,TRBJ1-1,10,.,.,CSAQNTEAFF,TGCAGTGCACAGAACACTGAAGCTTTCTTT
TRBV5-4,TRBJ2-1,19,TRBD2,.,CASSFKMGLAGRHPHEQFF,TGTGCCAGCAGCTTCAAAATGGGACTAGCGGGGAGACACCCCCATGAGCAGTTCTTC
TRBV6-1,TRBJ2-7,14,TRBD1,.,CASRNRGHPAEQYF,TGTGCCAGCAGAAACAGGGGGCACCCTGCCGAGCAGTACTTC
TRBV25-1,TRBJ1-1,13,.,.,CASSDLQGAEAFF,TGTGCCAGCAGTGATCTACAGGGCGCTGAAGCTTTCTTT
TRBV28,TRBJ1-4,13,.,.,CASTRTENEKLFF,TGTGCCAGCACCCGGACAGAAAATGAAAAACTGTTTTTT
TRBV4-1,TRBJ2-2,17,.,once,CASSQDVGQADTGELFF,TGCGCCAGCAGCCAAGATGTGGGACAAGCGGACACCGGGGAGCTGTTTTTT
TRBV29-1,TRBJ2-7,14,TRBD2,.,CSVLAGGRPYEQYF,TGCAGCGTCCTAGCGGGGGGCCGACCCTACGAGCAGTACTTC
TRBV10-3,TRBJ2-2,18,TRBD2,.,CAIRALLPAGGPSGELFF,TGTGCCATCAGGGCCTTGCTACCAGCGGGAGGGCCGAGCGGGGAGCTGTTTTTT
TRBV7-2,TRBJ2-2,16,.,.,CASSLTPGGRAGELFF,TGTGCCAGCAGCTTAACCCCGGGGGGCCGAGCCGGGGAGCTGTTTTTT
TRBV4-3,TRBJ2-3,17,TRBD2,.,CASSQDPGLARTDTQYF,TGCGCCAGCAGCCAAGACCCGGGACTAGCTCGCACAGATACGCAGTATTTT
TRBV5-6,TRBJ1-1,14,.,.,CASSLGSGRTEAFF,TGTGCCAGCAGCTTGGGATCGGGTAGGACTGAAGCTTTCTTT
TRBV7-9,TRBJ2-1,15,.,.,CASSYGATSYNEQFF,TGTGCCAGCAGCTATGGGGCCACCTCCTACAATGAGCAGTTCTTC
TRBV11-2,TRBJ2-5,15,TRBD2,.,CASSANRMGGETQYF,TGTGCCAGCAGCGCAAACAGGATGGGGGGGGAGACCCAGTACTTC
TRBV12-5,TRBJ2-2,14,TRBD2,.,CASGLSLATGELFF,TGTGCTAGTGGTTTATCACTAGCGACCGGGGAGCTGTTTTTT
TRBV28,TRBJ2-6,16,.,.,CASSFPPGSGANVLTF,TGTGCCAGCAGTTTTCCTCCGGGCTCTGGGGCCAACGTCCTGACTTTC
TRBV4-1,TRBJ1-5,18,.,.,CASSQDPRTAYSNQPQHF,TGCGCCAGCAGCCAAGATCCCCGGACAGCATATAGCAATCAGCCCCAGCATTTT